The 18 T cell receptor beta chains below were found in one sample sequenced in a study of T cells in Graves' hyperthyroidism and ophthalmopathy. Amplified TCR beta CDR3 regions derived from RNA transcripts. HTBI primers were the set used in a first-round RT-PCR of the TCR CDR3. Via MiXCR, TCRdb re-called the multiplex PCR reads, giving one row per CDR3 protein. This table holds about 480,000 distinct CDR3 sequences, approximately 15% found once. The sequenced sample consisted of blood. Source of these receptors: a woman in her late teens or twenties with Graves' hyperthyroidism.

There are many counts of this clonotype. The V call is TRBV7-2, the J call TRBJ2-7, with 9 bases that match TRBD2. The CDR3 spans 15 residues. Germline CDR1 SGHTA, CDR2 FQGNSA. Trimming at V came to 5 bases and at J to 8 bases, leaving 13 bases not matched to a gene. The CDR3 sequence: CASSPASSGSIQQYV. As DNA, the CDR3 is TGTGCCAGCAGCCCCGCGAGTAGCGGGAGTATCCAGCAGTACGTC.

This clonotype has ten or more counts. This chain joins TRBV30 and TRBJ1-2; 9 bases align to TRBD1. The CDR3 is 13 residues long. The V and J ends lost 8 bases and 1 base, in that order; junction bases with no gene match: 5. Germline assignment: CDR1 GTSNPN and CDR2 SVGIG (reference sequence). The chain's CDR3 is CAGSGQGNYGYTF. DNA of the CDR3: TGTGCCGGATCGGGACAGGGTAACTATGGCTACACCTTC.

There are many counts of this clonotype. The chain has TRBV11-2 and TRBJ2-1; 14 bases align to TRBD2. J was trimmed by 6 bases and V by 4 bases; bases with no gene match: 5. The V gene's germline CDR1 is SGHAT and CDR2 FQNNGV. The CDR3 runs to 16 residues. For the CDR3, the DNA is TGTGCCAGCAGCTCTGGGGGACTAGCGGGAGCCAATGAGCAGTTCTTC. Its translation is CASSSGGLAGANEQFF. Using reference TRBV11-2 and TRBJ2-1 for the parts outside the CDR3, the full variable domain is EAGVAQSPRYKIIEKRQSVAFWCNPISGHATLYWYQQILGQGPKLLIQFQNNGVVDDSQLPKDRFSAERLKGVDSTLKIQPAKLEDSAVYLCASSSGGLAGANEQFFGPGTRLTVL.

There are many counts of this clonotype. V usage is TRBV28 and J usage is TRBJ1-2; D is uncertain. V was trimmed by 5 bases and J by 8 bases, leaving 18 bases between them. Germline values: CDR1 MDHEN, CDR2 SYDVKM. This CDR3 region has 14 residues. CDR3 protein: CASSNLGEGKGYTF. The CDR3, as DNA: TGTGCCAGCAGTAACCTGGGAGAAGGGAAGGGCTACACCTTC.

This clonotype was seen at least ten times. The chain is built from TRBV2 and TRBJ2-3, with D perhaps matching TRBD1 (6 bases). The CDR3 has 13 residues. V was clipped by 7 bases and J by 2 bases, with 10 bases between them. Germline V gene lookup returns CDR1 SNHLY and CDR2 FYNNEI. The chain's CDR3 is CASMRDTTDTQYF. CDR3 nucleotide sequence: TGTGCCAGCATGAGGGACACCACAGATACGCAGTATTTT.

As to this clonotype: A much larger clone differs from this one at a single base, so this may be a read error. This chain uses TRBV7-8 with TRBJ2-3; D is uncertain. The CDR3 has 14 amino acids. Germline V gene sequence: CDR1 SGHVS, CDR2 FQNEAQ. This chain's CDR3 is CVSSLEAASDTQYF. CDR3 nucleotides: TGTGTCAGCAGCTTAGAGGCAGCCTCAGATACGCAGTATTTT.

This chain uses TRBV19 with TRBJ2-3, with D possibly called TRBD1 or TRBD2 (5 bases each). CDR1 and CDR2 from the germline V gene are LNHDA and SQIVND (reference sequence). The V gene lost 3 bases and the J gene lost 7 bases, with 17 bases spanning the gap. The CDR3 covers 15 residues. CDR3 bases: TGTGCCAGTAGTATTGGGGACGGAGACTTGAATACGCAGTATTTT. It is translated as CASSIGDGDLNTQYF.

The chain uses TRBV2 and TRBJ2-7, with 7 bases aligning to TRBD1. Trimming cost V 4 bases and J 2 bases; bases outside gene matches: 8. Germline V gene sequence: CDR1 SNHLY, CDR2 FYNNEI. The CDR3 sequence is 15 residues long. The DNA of the CDR3 is TGTGCCAGCAGTGTGAAGACAGGGTATACCTACGAGCAGTACGTC. Protein product: CASSVKTGYTYEQYV.

There are a few counts of this clonotype. The chain carries TRBV7-3 and TRBJ2-7, with TRBD1 matching 7 bases. The CDR3 sequence is 16 residues long. V lost 0 bases and J lost 6; bases outside the gene matches: 11. Germline V gene lookup returns CDR1 SGHTA and CDR2 FQGTGA. The CDR3 sequence: CASSLTLVGQSTEQYF. The CDR3 DNA is TGTGCCAGCAGCTTAACGTTGGTGGGACAGTCTACCGAGCAGTACTTC.

The V and J genes are TRBV24-1 and TRBJ2-3, with a weak D call TRBD1 (5 bases). The CDR3 spans 15 residues. Germline lookup yields CDR1 KGHDR and CDR2 SFDVKD. Trimming removed 4 bases at V and 1 base at J, with 11 bases between. The CDR3 DNA follows: TGTGCCACCAGTGACTCTTTCAGGGGCACAGATACGCAGTATTTT. Protein sequence: CATSDSFRGTDTQYF.

The V and J genes are TRBV7-3 and TRBJ2-2; D is uncertain. V lost 4 bases and J 3 bases, leaving 9 bases between the germline ends. The CDR3 sequence is 14 residues long. In germline, CDR1 is SGHTA, CDR2 FQGTGA. The CDR3 nucleotides read TGTGCCAGCAGCTCCTCTGGGGACACCGGGGAGCTGTTTTTT. Protein: CASSSSGDTGELFF. Looking up the rest from reference TRBV7-3 and TRBJ2-2 gives the full variable domain: GAGVSQTPSNKVTEKGKYVELRCDPISGHTALYWYRQSLGQGPEFLIYFQGTGAADDSGLPNDRFFAVRPEGSVSTLKIQRTERGDSAVYLCASSSSGDTGELFFGEGSRLTVL.

The sample holds many counts of this clonotype. The CDR3 reads CSATWTDNEQFF. The CDR3 DNA reads TGCAGTGCTACATGGACCGACAATGAGCAGTTCTTC. The chain links TRBV20-1 to TRBJ2-1; D is uncertain. There are 12 residues in the CDR3. Trimming took 4 bases from V and 5 from J, leaving 9 bases between them. Per the germline V gene, CDR1 is DFQATT and CDR2 is SNEGSKA (reference sequence).

This clonotype was detected only a few times. The gene calls are TRBV4-1 and TRBJ2-1; TRBD2 matches at 8 bases. Per germline, CDR1 MGHRA and CDR2 YSYEKL. The CDR3 is made up of 16 amino acids. V trimming: 6 bases; J trimming: 6 bases; junction bases outside the gene matches: 13. As DNA, the CDR3 is TGCGCCAGCAGAGAGGCGGGAGGCGGTCGGGGCAATGAGCAGTTCTTC. It is translated as CASREAGGGRGNEQFF.

In this sample, this clonotype turned up many times. V gene TRBV14 combines with J gene TRBJ2-7; TRBD2 aligns across 8 bases. This CDR3 has 16 amino acids. Germline values: CDR1 SGHDN, CDR2 FVKESK. J was trimmed by 1 base and V by 1 base; bases with no gene match: 6. The chain's CDR3 is CASSQGSGRGSYEQYV. The DNA for the CDR3 is TGTGCCAGCAGCCAAGGCAGCGGGAGAGGGTCCTACGAGCAGTACGTC.

This clonotype came up many times. The chain uses TRBV19 and TRBJ1-3, with a tentative D call TRBD1 (6 bases). The ends were cut back, 5 bases at V and 0 bases at J, with 17 bases in the middle. Germline V CDR1 and CDR2: LNHDA, SQIVND (reference sequence). The CDR3 length is 17 residues. The CDR3 loop reads CASSALDSPNSGNTIYF. The DNA for the CDR3 is TGTGCCAGTAGTGCGCTGGACAGTCCCAACTCTGGAAACACCATATATTTT.

The chain is built from TRBV20-1 and TRBJ2-2, with D possibly TRBD2 on 6 matching bases. The CDR3 covers 13 residues. Looked up from germline, CDR1 is DFQATT and CDR2 is SNEGSKA (reference sequence). This chain's CDR3 is CRYRLVNTGELFF. The CDR3 DNA follows: TGCAGATACCGACTAGTCAACACCGGGGAGCTGTTTTTT.

This rearrangement joins TRBV4-1 to TRBJ2-7; 8 bases are a match to TRBD2. Trimming at V came to 4 bases and at J to 3 bases, leaving 11 bases not matched to a gene. CDR3 length: 16 amino acids. Per germline, CDR1 MGHRA and CDR2 YSYEKL. The CDR3 loop is CASSPTGGGSVYEQYV. DNA of the CDR3: TGCGCCAGCAGCCCCACGGGAGGGGGGTCCGTCTACGAGCAGTACGTC.

This clonotype was found many times. The rearrangement uses TRBV5-1 and TRBJ2-7, with TRBD1 matching over 9 bases. CDR1 is SGHRS and CDR2 is YFSETQ in the germline V gene. V lost 0 bases and J lost 2; bases outside the gene matches: 12. This CDR3 region has 18 residues. The CDR3 nucleotides read TGCGCCAGCAGCTTGGAGGGGGACAGGGCAGACGGGACCTACGAGCAGTACTTC. The encoded protein is CASSLEGDRADGTYEQYF.